This entry lists 23 T cell receptor beta chains sequenced from one sample in a study of T cell responses to AZD1222 COVID-19 vaccine. Sequencing was performed with immunoSEQ multiplex PCR; in TCRdb, only in-frame clones are kept and a portion is missing. The data show 100,000 to 150,000 clones, roughly 87% seen once. The sample was peripheral blood, taken on day 0 of AZD1222 vaccination. These receptors came from an adult in good health.

The DNA of the CDR3 is TGCGCCAGCAGCTTGGCCGGGGCTAGCGGAGGAGGGCAGTTCTTC. It specifies CASSLAGASGGGQFF. This sequence joins TRBV5-1 and TRBJ2-1; TRBD2 matches at 7 bases. The CDR3 sequence is 15 residues long. V shed 0 bases, J shed 12 bases, and the junction held 12 bases outside the gene matches. Germline V gene lookup returns CDR1 SGHRS and CDR2 YFSETQ.

The V call is TRBV30, the J call TRBJ1-6, with D perhaps matching TRBD1 (6 bases). Germline V gene sequence: CDR1 GTSNPN, CDR2 SVGIG (reference sequence). This CDR3 spans 15 amino acids. The ends were cut back, 0 bases at V and 8 bases at J, with 14 bases in the middle. The CDR3 region is CAWSVGTGSYSPLHF. CDR3 coding DNA: TGTGCCTGGAGTGTAGGTACAGGGAGTTATTCACCCCTCCACTTT.

J is TRBJ1-1 and V is TRBV2; 7 nucleotides align to TRBD1. V was pared by 10 bases and J by 0 bases, with 8 bases of the junction left unmatched. CDR3 length equals 14 residues. Germline V gene data show CDR1 as SNHLY and CDR2 as FYNNEI. CDR3 DNA: TGTGCCACCGACCTGACAGGGATGAACACTGAAGCTTTCTTT. Its translation: CATDLTGMNTEAFF. The variable domain in full, with the rest retrieved from reference TRBV2 and TRBJ1-1, is EPEVTQTPSHQVTQMGQEVILRCVPISNHLYFYWYRQILGQKVEFLVSFYNNEISEKSEIFDDQFSVERPDGSNFTLKIRSTKLEDSAMYFCATDLTGMNTEAFFGQGTRLTVV.

The chain carries TRBV14 and TRBJ2-7; D not resolved. The V end lost 0 bases, the J end lost 4 bases, and 7 bases lay between the germline ends. The V gene's germline CDR1 is SGHDN and CDR2 FVKESK. The CDR3 sequence is 13 residues long. The CDR3 DNA is TGTGCCAGCAGCCAAGATAACCCTTACGAGCAGTACTTC. Its protein is CASSQDNPYEQYF.

The chain couples TRBV9 to TRBJ1-4; TRBD1 matches 9 bases. CDR3 size: 14 residues. Germline V lookup: CDR1 SGDLS, CDR2 YYNGEE. Trimming removed 6 bases from V and 7 bases from J; junction bases left unmatched: 7. CDR3 bases: TGTGCCAGCAACACAGGGGGCCGCGGTGAAAAACTGTTTTTT. As protein: CASNTGGRGEKLFF.

This clone was seen a few times. J is TRBJ1-2 and V is TRBV4-3, with 7 bases matching TRBD1. Germline V gene data show CDR1 as LGHNA and CDR2 as YSLEER. The trim removed 2 bases at V and 10 bases at J, leaving 10 bases unmatched. This CDR3 comprises 14 residues. CDR3 loop: CASSQYSDRVVYTF. Written as DNA, the CDR3 is TGCGCCAGCAGCCAATACTCTGACAGGGTCGTCTACACCTTC.

The chain carries TRBV18 and TRBJ1-2; 7 bases are shared with TRBD1. The CDR3 runs to 14 residues. After removal of 3 bases from V and 4 bases from J, the junction contained 5 bases not matched to a gene. Germline loops: CDR1 KGHSH, CDR2 LQKENI. CDR3 in amino acids: CASSPTTGTYGYTF. The CDR3 nucleotides read TGTGCCAGCTCACCCACGACAGGGACCTATGGCTACACCTTC.

The chain recombines TRBV5-1 with TRBJ1-6, with D uncertain. Germline V gene lookup returns CDR1 SGHRS and CDR2 YFSETQ. This CDR3 has 14 amino acids. Trimming stripped 5 bases from V and 10 bases from J, with 16 bases between. The CDR3 is CASRLTPLGSPLHF. DNA for the CDR3: TGCGCCAGCAGGCTGACTCCCTTGGGGTCACCCCTCCACTTT.

This clone was counted a single time. The chain recombines TRBV19 with TRBJ1-1; D not certain. This CDR3 contains 13 residues. Looked up from germline, CDR1 is LNHDA and CDR2 is SQIVND (reference sequence). The V end lost 7 bases, the J end lost 5 bases, and 14 bases lay between the germline ends. CDR3 residues: CASNKGTETEAFF. In nucleotides, the CDR3 is TGTGCCAGTAATAAAGGAACTGAGACTGAAGCTTTCTTT.

The J gene is TRBJ2-2, the V gene TRBV7-2, with TRBD2 matching 12 bases. The trim removed 1 base at V and 3 bases at J, leaving 9 bases unmatched. Germline loops: CDR1 SGHTA, CDR2 FQGNSA. The CDR3 length is 19 residues. This CDR3 is CASSLVPLAGGWDTGELFF. The DNA of the CDR3 is TGTGCCAGCAGCTTAGTACCACTAGCGGGAGGATGGGACACCGGGGAGCTGTTTTTT.

The V call is TRBV6-5, the J call TRBJ1-1, with TRBD1 as a possible D gene (5 bases). The CDR3 is 15 residues long. Trimming left V 6 bases short and J 4 bases short, with 18 bases between. Germline CDR1 reads MNHEY; CDR2 reads SVGAGI. The CDR3 sequence is CASRGGEGLFTEAFF. The CDR3 bases are TGTGCCAGCAGGGGGGGTGAGGGGTTATTCACTGAAGCTTTCTTT.

This chain links TRBV7-8 with TRBJ1-5; 11 nucleotides match TRBD1. The CDR3 is made up of 21 amino acids. CDR1 SGHVS and CDR2 FQNEAQ come from the germline V gene. V shed 1 base, J shed 1 base, and the junction held 15 bases outside the gene matches. The CDR3 coding sequence is TGTGCCAGCAGCTTAGATTTGGACAGGGGGCGGACCGGGTTAAGCAATCAGCCCCAGCATTTT. Amino acids: CASSLDLDRGRTGLSNQPQHF.

The chain links TRBV5-5 to TRBJ2-3, with a possible D match to TRBD2 (5 bases). V was shortened by 4 bases and J by 9 bases, with 15 bases between the two germline ends. The CDR3 has 13 amino acids. CDR1 and CDR2 (germline): SGHKS, YYEKEE (reference sequence). In nucleotides, the CDR3 is TGTGCCAGCAGCCTGGACTCCGGGTTCACGCAGTATTTT. Its protein product is CASSLDSGFTQYF.

V and J are TRBV5-4 and TRBJ1-5; TRBD1 is a possible D gene (5 bases). CDR3 length: 13 residues. V was shortened by 0 bases and J by 11 bases, with 12 bases between the two germline ends. The germline V gene encodes CDR1 SGHNT and CDR2 YYREEE (reference sequence). CDR3 DNA: TGTGCCAGCAGCTTGGCGGGGGGGGGAACCCAGCATTTT. This gives the protein CASSLAGGGTQHF.

The chain uses TRBV7-9 and TRBJ2-1; perhaps TRBD2 as D (6 bases). The germline CDR1 and CDR2 sequences are SEHNR and FQNEAQ (reference sequence). This CDR3 region has 18 residues. The V and J ends lost 5 bases and 5 bases respectively, with 25 bases between them. DNA for the CDR3: TGTGCCAGCAGCCCACGTGCCCCTAGCGCATTTTTAAACAATGAGCAGTTCTTC. Its translation is CASSPRAPSAFLNNEQFF.

This chain joins TRBV19 and TRBJ1-5, with a tentative D call TRBD1 (5 bases). Trimming cost V 4 bases and J 2 bases, with 12 bases left between them. Germline CDR1 is LNHDA and CDR2 is SQIVND (reference sequence). There are 15 residues in the CDR3. As DNA, the CDR3 is TGTGCCAGTAGTAGTCGGCAGGGTCGCAATCAGCCCCAGCATTTT. This translates into CASSSRQGRNQPQHF.

The chain recombines TRBV7-9 with TRBJ2-7; TRBD1 matches 8 bases. Trimming took 7 bases from V and 2 from J; bases not matched to a gene: 10. The CDR3 runs to 15 residues. Germline V gene data show CDR1 as SEHNR and CDR2 as FQNEAQ (reference sequence). CDR3 protein: CASTSAQGAPYEQYF. Here the CDR3 DNA reads TGTGCCAGCACCTCCGCGCAGGGGGCCCCCTACGAGCAGTACTTC.

The chain joins TRBV6-2 or TRBV6-3 to TRBJ2-1; D gene ambiguous. CDR1 and CDR2 (germline): MNHEY, SVGEGT. CDR3 length equals 16 residues. Trimming took off 4 bases at V and 7 bases at J, with 20 bases between the two ends. The CDR3 loop reads CASSSPRVGSMNEQFF. CDR3 DNA: TGTGCCAGCAGTTCCCCTAGGGTGGGTAGTATGAATGAGCAGTTCTTC.

The chain is built from TRBV12-5 and TRBJ1-1; D is unresolved. The V and J ends lost 8 bases and 0 bases respectively, with 13 bases between them. Germline assignment: CDR1 LGHNT and CDR2 FRNRAP. The CDR3 consists of 14 residues. The CDR3 reads CASMVSAMNTEAFF. CDR3 nucleotides: TGTGCTAGTATGGTGTCCGCCATGAACACTGAAGCTTTCTTT.

The V and J genes are TRBV11-1 and TRBJ2-5; 7 bases are a match to TRBD1. Germline CDR1 reads SGHAT; CDR2 reads FQDESV (reference sequence). This CDR3 spans 13 amino acids. The trim removed 5 bases at V and 9 bases at J, leaving 9 bases unmatched. The CDR3 here is CASSPDRPRAQYF. CDR3 nucleotides: TGTGCCAGCAGCCCGGACAGGCCGAGGGCCCAGTACTTC. The whole variable domain, remainder taken from reference TRBV11-1 and TRBJ2-5, is EAEVAQSPRYKITEKSQAVAFWCDPISGHATLYWYRQILGQGPELLVQFQDESVVDDSQLPKDRFSAERLKGVDSTLKIQPAELGDSAMYLCASSPDRPRAQYFGPGTRLLVL.

This rearrangement joins TRBV7-8 to TRBJ1-4; D is ambiguous. This CDR3 is 12 amino acids long. V was shortened by 6 bases and J by 5 bases, with 7 bases between the two germline ends. CDR1 SGHVS and CDR2 FQNEAQ come from the germline V gene. CDR3 amino acids: CASSLPNEKLFF. The CDR3 DNA follows: TGTGCCAGCAGTTTGCCGAATGAAAAACTGTTTTTT.

The genes are TRBV20-1 and TRBJ2-7; D not resolved. CDR1 DFQATT and CDR2 SNEGSKA come from the germline V gene (reference sequence). The germline V and J ends were trimmed by 3 bases and 4 bases, with 19 bases remaining between them. The CDR3 covers 15 residues. The CDR3 protein is CSASPGPPTQYEQYF. DNA for the CDR3: TGCAGTGCTAGTCCGGGCCCCCCGACCCAGTACGAGCAGTACTTC.

The chain employs TRBV30 and TRBJ2-1; D is undetermined. The length of the CDR3 is 14 residues. The germline CDR1 and CDR2 sequences are GTSNPN and SVGIG (reference sequence). V dropped 3 bases and J dropped 4 bases, with 13 bases sitting between them. CDR3 bases: TGTGCCTGGAGCGCGTGGGGTCGGTACAATGAGCAGTTCTTC. Translating gives CAWSAWGRYNEQFF.